Listed below are T cell receptor beta chains from one sample, sequenced in a study of response to subunit inactivated influenza vaccine. TCRdb itself ran the RT-PCR reads through MiXCR, one entry per CDR3 protein. Of under 850,000 distinct CDR3 sequences in the sample, around 18% were seen once. The source was PBMCs from blood, collected approximately 5 days after vaccination. The receptors were gathered from a man aged 50 to 60 who received an inactivated influenza vaccine. CDR3s include the opening cysteine and the closing phenylalanine or tryptophan. A D gene is named only where the DNA matches it firmly. Part of the rows lack a size; the others show once, few, many or a class for expanded clones.

j_call d_call v_call clone_size cdr3_nt cdr3_aa
TRBJ2-3 TRBD1 TRBV6-1 . TGTGCCAGCAGTGAATCGGCAGGGGGCGCGGATACGCAGTATTTT CASSESAGGADTQYF
TRBJ1-1 . TRBV7-9 few TGTGCCAGCAGCTTAGAACAGGTAGGCACTGAAGCTTTCTTT CASSLEQVGTEAFF
TRBJ2-2 TRBD1 TRBV27 few TGTGCCAGCAGAAGAGACAGGGGGCGCCTGACCGGGGAGCTGTTTTTT CASRRDRGRLTGELFF
TRBJ2-2 TRBD2 TRBV19 . TGTGCCAGTAGTATTGCTAGCGGGAGTTACACCGGGGAGCTGTTTTTT CASSIASGSYTGELFF
TRBJ1-2 TRBD1 TRBV12-3/TRBV12-4 . TGTGTCAGCAGTTTAAATGACAGGGGTGGGAGCTTC CVSSLNDRGGSF
TRBJ2-1 TRBD1 TRBV10-3 few TGTGCCATCAGTGAGGACAGGGGAAGATACAATGAGCAGTTCTTC CAISEDRGRYNEQFF
TRBJ2-7 . TRBV4-3 few TGCGCCAGCAGCCAACGGGACACCTCCTACGAGCAGTACTTC CASSQRDTSYEQYF
TRBJ2-2 TRBD2 TRBV11-2 . TGTGCCAGCAGCTTATCCCGATTAGCGGGAGGCGGGACCGGGGAGCTGTTTTTT CASSLSRLAGGGTGELFF
TRBJ2-7 . TRBV12-3/TRBV12-4 few TGTGCCAGCAGTTTCCAGGGAAGGTACGAGCAGTACTTC CASSFQGRYEQYF
TRBJ2-5 TRBD2 TRBV20-1 few TGCAGTGCTAGAGATATAGGACTAGCGGGAGAGAAGGTGGAGACCCAGTACTTC CSARDIGLAGEKVETQYF
TRBJ1-1 . TRBV18 . TGTGCCAGCTCACCACCGGGAGACAGTTCCCTGTCTGAAGCTTTCTTT CASSPPGDSSLSEAFF
TRBJ2-1 TRBD2 TRBV29-1 many TGCAGCGTTGAGCGGGGGGTATCCTACAATGAGCAGTTCTTC CSVERGVSYNEQFF
TRBJ2-7 TRBD2 TRBV6-2/TRBV6-3 . TGTGCCAGCAGTGACCGTTCCGGGACTAACGAGCAGTACTTC CASSDRSGTNEQYF
TRBJ2-2 . TRBV4-2 . TGTGCCAGCAGCCAAGATAGAGTAGGGCGGGTGAACACCGGGGAGCTGTTTTTT CASSQDRVGRVNTGELFF
TRBJ2-1 TRBD2 TRBV11-2 . TGTGCCAGCAGCCCCCGACTAGCGGCCGTCTCCTACAATGAGCAGTTCTTC CASSPRLAAVSYNEQFF
TRBJ2-7 . TRBV9 few TGTGCCAGCAGCGTTGGGACCGGGGTAATGGGCGAGCAGTACTTC CASSVGTGVMGEQYF
TRBJ1-4 TRBD1 TRBV7-9 . TGTGCCAGCAGCTTGCCCGGGACAGATAGAGAAAAACTGTTTTTT CASSLPGTDREKLFF
TRBJ1-2 . TRBV6-5 few TGTGCCAGCAGTTACGGGGAACTTTATGGCTACACCTTC CASSYGELYGYTF
TRBJ2-3 . TRBV3-1 . TGTGCCAGCAGCCAAGCCCGGACTCCGGAGTATTTT CASSQARTPEYF
TRBJ2-7 . TRBV6-1 . TGTGCCAGCAGTCCACGATATTCCATAATTTTATCCTACGAGCAGTACTTC CASSPRYSIILSYEQYF
TRBJ2-1 . TRBV3-1 . TGTGCCAGCAGCCACCTATATTATGAGCAGTTCTTC CASSHLYYEQFF
TRBJ2-1 TRBD2 TRBV12-3/TRBV12-4 few TGTGCCAGCAGTTTAAGGCTAGCGGGGGGGCCTACTGAGCAGTTCTTC CASSLRLAGGPTEQFF
TRBJ2-5 TRBD1 TRBV28 few TGTGCCGGCAGGGGGCAGGAAGAGACCCAGTACTTC CAGRGQEETQYF
TRBJ1-5 . TRBV15 few TGTGCCACCAGCAGAGATCGAGGGCAGGGTTCTCCCCAGCATTTT CATSRDRGQGSPQHF
TRBJ2-7 . TRBV20-1 . TGCAGTGCGAAACACTTGGCAGGGTCTTCCGAGCAGTACTTC CSAKHLAGSSEQYF
TRBJ2-1 TRBD1 TRBV12-3/TRBV12-4 . TGTGCCAGCAGCAAGAGGGGGACAGGGGGGAATGAGCAGTTCTTC CASSKRGTGGNEQFF
TRBJ1-6 . TRBV12-3/TRBV12-4 few TGTGCCAGCAGGGTTTATAATTCACCCCTCCACTTT CASRVYNSPLHF
TRBJ2-7 TRBD1 TRBV7-3 . TGTGCCAGCAGGCTTTCCGGGACAGGGGGCGCCGAGCAGTACTTC CASRLSGTGGAEQYF
TRBJ2-7 . TRBV12-3/TRBV12-4 few TGTGCCAGCAGTTTGAAGGACTACGAGCAGTACTTC CASSLKDYEQYF
TRBJ2-7 TRBD1 TRBV27 . TGTGCCAGCAGTTTCTGGCCGGGACAGGGGCACGGGAAGCAGTACTTC CASSFWPGQGHGKQYF
TRBJ2-3 . TRBV18 . TGTGCCAGCTCACCACCCCGCGTAGTCTCAGATACGCAGTATTTT CASSPPRVVSDTQYF
TRBJ1-2 . TRBV14 few TGTGCCAGCAGCACCCAGGGGCAGTGGGGTGCTAACTATGGCTACACCTTC CASSTQGQWGANYGYTF
TRBJ1-5 . TRBV20-1 . TGCAGTGCTAGATCAAACAGTGGGGTCAATCAGCCCCAGCATTTT CSARSNSGVNQPQHF
TRBJ2-1 TRBD2 TRBV7-6 . TGTGCCAGCAGCAATAGAGGGAGGGGAGATGAGCAGTTCTTC CASSNRGRGDEQFF